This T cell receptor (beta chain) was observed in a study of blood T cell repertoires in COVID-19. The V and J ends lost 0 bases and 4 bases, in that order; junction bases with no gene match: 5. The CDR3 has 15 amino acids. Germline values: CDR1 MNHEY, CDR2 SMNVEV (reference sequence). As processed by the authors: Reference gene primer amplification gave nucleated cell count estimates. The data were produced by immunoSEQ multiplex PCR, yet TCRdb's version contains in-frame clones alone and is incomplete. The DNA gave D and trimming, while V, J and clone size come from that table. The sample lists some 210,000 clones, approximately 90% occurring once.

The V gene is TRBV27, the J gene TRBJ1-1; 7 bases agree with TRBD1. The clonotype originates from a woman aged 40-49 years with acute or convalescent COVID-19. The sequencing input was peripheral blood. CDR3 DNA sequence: TGTGCCAGCAGTTTATCCAGGGGGGTGAGCACTGAAGCTTTCTTT. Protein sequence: CASSLSRGVSTEAFF.